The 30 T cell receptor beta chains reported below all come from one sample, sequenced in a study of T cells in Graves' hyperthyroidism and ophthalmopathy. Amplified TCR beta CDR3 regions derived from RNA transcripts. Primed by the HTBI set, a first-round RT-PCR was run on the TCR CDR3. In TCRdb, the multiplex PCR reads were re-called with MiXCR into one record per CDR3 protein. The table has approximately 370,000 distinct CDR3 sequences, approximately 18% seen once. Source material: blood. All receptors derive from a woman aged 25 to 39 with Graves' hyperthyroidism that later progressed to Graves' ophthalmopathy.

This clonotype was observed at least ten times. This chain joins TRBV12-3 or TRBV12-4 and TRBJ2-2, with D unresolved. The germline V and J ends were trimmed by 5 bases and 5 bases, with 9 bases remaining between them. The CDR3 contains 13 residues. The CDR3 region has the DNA TGTGCCAGCAGTGTACAGAGGACCGGGGAGCTGTTTTTT. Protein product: CASSVQRTGELFF.

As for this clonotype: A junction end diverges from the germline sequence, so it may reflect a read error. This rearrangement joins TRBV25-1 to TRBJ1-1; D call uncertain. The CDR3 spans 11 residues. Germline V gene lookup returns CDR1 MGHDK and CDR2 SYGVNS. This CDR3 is CAGSWGTEAFF. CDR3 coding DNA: TGTGCCGGCAGTTGGGGCACTGAAGCTTTCTTT.

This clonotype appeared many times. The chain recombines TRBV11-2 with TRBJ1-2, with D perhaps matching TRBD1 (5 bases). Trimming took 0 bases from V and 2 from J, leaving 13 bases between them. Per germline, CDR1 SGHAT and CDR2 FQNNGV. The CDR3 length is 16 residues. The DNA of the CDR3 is TGTGCCAGCAGCTTAGATGGGACCAATTTCAACTATGGCTACACCTTC. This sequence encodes CASSLDGTNFNYGYTF.

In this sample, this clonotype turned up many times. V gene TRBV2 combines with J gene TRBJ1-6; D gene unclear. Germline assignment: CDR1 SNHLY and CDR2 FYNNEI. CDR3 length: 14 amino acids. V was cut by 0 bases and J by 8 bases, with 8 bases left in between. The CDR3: CASSEAGLYSPLHF. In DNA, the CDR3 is TGTGCCAGCAGTGAAGCCGGACTCTATTCACCCCTCCACTTT. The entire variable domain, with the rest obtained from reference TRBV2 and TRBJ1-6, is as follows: EPEVTQTPSHQVTQMGQEVILRCVPISNHLYFYWYRQILGQKVEFLVSFYNNEISEKSEIFDDQFSVERPDGSNFTLKIRSTKLEDSAMYFCASSEAGLYSPLHFGNGTRLTVT.

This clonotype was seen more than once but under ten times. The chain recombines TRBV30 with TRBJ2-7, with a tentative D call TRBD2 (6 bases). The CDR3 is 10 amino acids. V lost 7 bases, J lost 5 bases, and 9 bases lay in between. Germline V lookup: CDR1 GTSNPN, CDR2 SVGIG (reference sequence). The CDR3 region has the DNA TGTGCCTCGGGAGTCAACGAGCAGTACTTC. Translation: CASGVNEQYF.

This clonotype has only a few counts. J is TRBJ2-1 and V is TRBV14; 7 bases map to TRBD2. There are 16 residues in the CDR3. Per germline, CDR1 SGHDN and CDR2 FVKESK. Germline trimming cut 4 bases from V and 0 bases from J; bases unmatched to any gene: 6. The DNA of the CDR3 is TGTGCCAGCAGCCCTTGGGGGGGAAGCTCCTACAATGAGCAGTTCTTC. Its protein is CASSPWGGSSYNEQFF.

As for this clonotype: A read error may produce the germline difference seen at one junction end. The DNA for the CDR3 is TGTGCCATCAGCCAAGGACAGGGTCATCATGAAGCTTCCTTT. It translates to CAISQGQGHHEASF. The J gene is TRBJ1-1, the V gene TRBV10-3; 8 bases are a match to TRBD1. The CDR3 has 14 residues. From germline, CDR1 is ENHRY and CDR2 SYGVKD.

The CDR3 nucleotides are TGTGCCAGCACCCCCGAGCGGGAGGTCCATTCACCCCTCCACTTT. The encoded protein is CASTPEREVHSPLHF. V usage is TRBV6-1 and J usage is TRBJ1-6; D gene ambiguous. This CDR3 contains 15 residues. Germline CDR1 reads MNHNS; CDR2 reads SASEGT. V was pared by 7 bases and J by 8 bases, with 18 bases between.

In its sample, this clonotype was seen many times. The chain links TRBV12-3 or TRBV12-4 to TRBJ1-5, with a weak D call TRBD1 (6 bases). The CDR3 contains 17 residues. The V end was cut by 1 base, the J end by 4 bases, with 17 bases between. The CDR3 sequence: CASSLVIRGAGNQPQHF. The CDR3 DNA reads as TGTGCCAGCAGTTTAGTTATAAGGGGGGCAGGGAATCAGCCCCAGCATTTT.

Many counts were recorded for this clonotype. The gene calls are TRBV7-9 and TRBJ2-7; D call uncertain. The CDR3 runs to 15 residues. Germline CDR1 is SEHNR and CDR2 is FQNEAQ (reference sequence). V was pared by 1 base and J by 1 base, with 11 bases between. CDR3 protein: CASSLDSRQSYEQYF. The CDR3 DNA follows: TGTGCCAGCAGCTTAGATTCCAGGCAGTCCTACGAGCAGTACTTC.

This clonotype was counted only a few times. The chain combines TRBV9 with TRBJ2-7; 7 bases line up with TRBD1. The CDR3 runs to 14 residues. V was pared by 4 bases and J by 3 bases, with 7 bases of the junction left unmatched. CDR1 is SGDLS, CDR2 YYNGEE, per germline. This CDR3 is CASSPSDRVYEQYF. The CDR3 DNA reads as TGTGCCAGCAGCCCCTCTGACAGGGTCTACGAGCAGTACTTC.

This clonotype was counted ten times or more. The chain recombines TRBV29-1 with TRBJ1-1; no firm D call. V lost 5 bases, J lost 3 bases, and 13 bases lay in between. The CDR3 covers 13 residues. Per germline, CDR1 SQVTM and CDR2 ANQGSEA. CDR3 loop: CSVTRAVDTEAFF. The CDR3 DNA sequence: TGCAGCGTTACACGAGCAGTGGACACTGAAGCTTTCTTT.

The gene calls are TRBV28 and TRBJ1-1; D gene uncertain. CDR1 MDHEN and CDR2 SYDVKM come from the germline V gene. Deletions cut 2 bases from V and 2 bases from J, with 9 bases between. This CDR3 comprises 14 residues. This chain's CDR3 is CASSLRQINTEAFF. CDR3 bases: TGTGCCAGCAGTTTAAGGCAGATTAACACTGAAGCTTTCTTT.

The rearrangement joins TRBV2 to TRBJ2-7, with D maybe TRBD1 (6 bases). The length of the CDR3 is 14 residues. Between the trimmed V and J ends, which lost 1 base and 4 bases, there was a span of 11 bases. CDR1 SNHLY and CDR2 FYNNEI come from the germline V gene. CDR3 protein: CASSEDRVGYEQYF. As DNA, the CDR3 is TGTGCCAGCAGTGAAGACAGGGTCGGGTACGAGCAGTACTTC.

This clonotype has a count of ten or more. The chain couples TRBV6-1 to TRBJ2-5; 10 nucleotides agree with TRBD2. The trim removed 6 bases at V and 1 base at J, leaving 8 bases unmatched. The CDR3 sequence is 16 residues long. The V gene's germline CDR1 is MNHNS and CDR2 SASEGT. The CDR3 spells CASRVLAGTFQETQYF. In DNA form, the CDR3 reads TGTGCCAGCAGGGTACTAGCGGGGACTTTCCAAGAGACCCAGTACTTC.

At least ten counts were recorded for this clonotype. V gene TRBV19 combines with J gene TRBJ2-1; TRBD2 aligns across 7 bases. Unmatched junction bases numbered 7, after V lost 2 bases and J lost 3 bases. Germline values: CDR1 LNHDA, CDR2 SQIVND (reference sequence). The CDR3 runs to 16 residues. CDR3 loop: CASSISGGRDYNEQFF. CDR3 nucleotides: TGTGCCAGTAGTATATCCGGCGGGAGAGACTACAATGAGCAGTTCTTC.

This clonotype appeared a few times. The CDR3 DNA reads as TGTGCCTGGAGTGGGTTGGGACTAACGAACTACGAGCAGTACTTC. Protein: CAWSGLGLTNYEQYF. The gene calls are TRBV30 and TRBJ2-7; the match to TRBD2 covers 7 bases. CDR1 GTSNPN and CDR2 SVGIG come from the germline V gene (reference sequence). The CDR3 totals 15 residues. The ends lost 1 base at V and 3 bases at J; junction bases unmatched: 9. The full variable domain, with the rest looked up from reference TRBV30 and TRBJ2-7, is SQTIHQWPATLVQPVGSPLSLECTVEGTSNPNLYWYRQAAGRGLQLLFYSVGIGQISSEVPQNLSASRPQDRQFILSSKKLLLSDSGFYLCAWSGLGLTNYEQYFGPGTRLTVT.

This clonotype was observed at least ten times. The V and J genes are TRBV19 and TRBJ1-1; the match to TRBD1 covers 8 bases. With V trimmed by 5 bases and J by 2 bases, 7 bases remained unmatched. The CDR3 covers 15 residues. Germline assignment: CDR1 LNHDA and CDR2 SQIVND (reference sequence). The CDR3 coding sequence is TGTGCCAGTAGTGCCCGGGACAGGTTAAACACTGAAGCTTTCTTT. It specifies CASSARDRLNTEAFF.

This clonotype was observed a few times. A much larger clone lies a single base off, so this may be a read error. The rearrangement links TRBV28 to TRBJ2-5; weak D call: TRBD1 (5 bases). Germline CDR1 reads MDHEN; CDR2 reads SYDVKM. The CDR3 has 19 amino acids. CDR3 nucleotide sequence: TGTGCCGGCAGTTCCACCCTCCCTCGTTTAGGGGTGGGGATGGAGACCCAGTACTTC. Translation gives CAGSSTLPRLGVGMETQYF. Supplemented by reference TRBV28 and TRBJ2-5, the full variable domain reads DVKVTQSSRYLVKRTGEKVFLECVQDMDHENMFWYRQDPGLGLRLIYFSYDVKMKEKGDIPEGYSVSREKKERFSLILESASTNQTSMYLCAGSSTLPRLGVGMETQYFGPGTRLLVL.

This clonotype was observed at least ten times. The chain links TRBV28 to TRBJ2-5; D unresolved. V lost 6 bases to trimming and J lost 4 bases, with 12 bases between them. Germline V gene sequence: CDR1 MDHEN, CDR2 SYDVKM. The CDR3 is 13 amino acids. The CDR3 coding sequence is TGTGCCAGCAGACCAACTCCCATAGAGACCCAGTACTTC. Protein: CASRPTPIETQYF.

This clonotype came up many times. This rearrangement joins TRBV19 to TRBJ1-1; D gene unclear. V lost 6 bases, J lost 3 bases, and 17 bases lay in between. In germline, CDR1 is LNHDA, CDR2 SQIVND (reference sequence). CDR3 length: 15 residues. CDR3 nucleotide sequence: TGTGCCAGTAGATGGACGGCTAGTGGGGACACTGAAGCTTTCTTT. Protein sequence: CASRWTASGDTEAFF.

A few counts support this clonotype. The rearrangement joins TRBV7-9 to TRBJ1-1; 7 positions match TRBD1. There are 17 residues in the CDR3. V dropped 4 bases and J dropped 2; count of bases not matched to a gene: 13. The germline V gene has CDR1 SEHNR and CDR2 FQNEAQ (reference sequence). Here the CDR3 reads CASSSGQVSPINTEAFF. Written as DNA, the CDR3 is TGTGCCAGCAGCTCCGGACAGGTGTCCCCGATAAACACTGAAGCTTTCTTT.

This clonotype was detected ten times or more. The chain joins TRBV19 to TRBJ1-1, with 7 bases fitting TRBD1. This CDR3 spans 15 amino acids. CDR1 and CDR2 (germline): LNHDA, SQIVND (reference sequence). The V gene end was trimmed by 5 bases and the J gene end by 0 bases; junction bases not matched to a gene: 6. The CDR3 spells CASSARQGLNTEAFF. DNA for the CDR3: TGTGCCAGTAGTGCACGACAGGGCTTGAACACTGAAGCTTTCTTT.

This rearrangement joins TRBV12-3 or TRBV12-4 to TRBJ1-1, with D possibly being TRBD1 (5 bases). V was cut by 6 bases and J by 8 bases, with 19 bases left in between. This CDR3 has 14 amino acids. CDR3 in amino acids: CASRYSGSPGEAFF. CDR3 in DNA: TGTGCCAGCAGATATTCAGGGTCTCCCGGAGAAGCTTTCTTT.

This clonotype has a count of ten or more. CDR3 in amino acids: CASRGVTGVNSPLHF. CDR3 sequence (DNA): TGCGCCAGCAGAGGGGTGACAGGGGTAAATTCACCCCTCCACTTT. The chain uses TRBV10-2 and TRBJ1-6; 8 positions match TRBD1. CDR1 and CDR2 from the germline V gene are WSHSY and SAAADI. The length of the CDR3 is 15 residues. With V trimmed by 6 bases and J by 7 bases, 8 bases remained unmatched.

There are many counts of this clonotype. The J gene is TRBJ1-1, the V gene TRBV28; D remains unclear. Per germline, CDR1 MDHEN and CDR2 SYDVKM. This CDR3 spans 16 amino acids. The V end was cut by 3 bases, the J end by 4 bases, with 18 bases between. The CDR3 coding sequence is TGTGCCAGCAGTTTCAGGAAACCCTATTTAGGCACTGAAGCTTTCTTT. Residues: CASSFRKPYLGTEAFF.

CDR3 loop: CAWRTGNYGYTF. The CDR3 nucleotides read TGTGCCTGGAGGACAGGGAACTATGGCTACACCTTC. This chain joins TRBV30 and TRBJ1-2, with 7 bases lining up with TRBD1. Germline-derived CDR1 and CDR2 are GTSNPN and SVGIG (reference sequence). This CDR3 is 12 amino acids long. Unmatched junction bases numbered 0, after V lost 3 bases and J lost 2 bases.

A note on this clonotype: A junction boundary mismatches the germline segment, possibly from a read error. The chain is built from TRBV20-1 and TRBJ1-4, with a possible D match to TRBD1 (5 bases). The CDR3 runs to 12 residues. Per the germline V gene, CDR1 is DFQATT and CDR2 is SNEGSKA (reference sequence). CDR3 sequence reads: CFFGRVGEKLFF. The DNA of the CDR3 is TGTTTCTTCGGCAGGGTTGGTGAAAAACTGTTTTTT.

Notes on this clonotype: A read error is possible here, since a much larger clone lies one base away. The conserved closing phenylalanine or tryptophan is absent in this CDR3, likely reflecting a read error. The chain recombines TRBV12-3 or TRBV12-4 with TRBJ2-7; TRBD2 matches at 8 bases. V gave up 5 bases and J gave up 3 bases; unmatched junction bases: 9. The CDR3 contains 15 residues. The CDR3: CASSHPGTRDYEQYS. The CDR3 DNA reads TGTGCCAGCAGTCACCCCGGGACTAGAGACTACGAGCAGTACTCC.

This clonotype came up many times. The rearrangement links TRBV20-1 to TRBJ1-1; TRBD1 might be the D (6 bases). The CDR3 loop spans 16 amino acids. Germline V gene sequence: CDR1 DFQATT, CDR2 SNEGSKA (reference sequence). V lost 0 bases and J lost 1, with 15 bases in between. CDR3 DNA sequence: TGCAGTGCTAGAGAGTTTCCGCCAGGGGAGAACACTGAAGCTTTCTTT. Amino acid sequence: CSAREFPPGENTEAFF.